Below are 12 T cell receptor beta chains sequenced from a single sample in a study of T cell changes during pregnancy in multiple sclerosis. The method was immunoSEQ multiplex PCR; TCRdb's version includes in-frame clones alone and lacks a portion of them. The sample contains tens of thousands of clones, 85% to 90% of which appear only once. This material consisted of CD4+ T cells from peripheral blood mononuclear cells, taken in the first trimester of pregnancy. These TCRs come from a female donor with multiple sclerosis, enrolled in a pregnancy study.

The rearrangement uses TRBV7-2 and TRBJ2-1, with 11 nucleotides matching TRBD2. The ends lost 0 bases at V and 5 bases at J; junction bases unmatched: 6. The CDR3 covers 17 residues. Looked up from germline, CDR1 is SGHTA and CDR2 is FQGNSA. The CDR3 sequence: CASSLASGRGGDNEQFF. The CDR3 DNA reads TGTGCCAGCAGCTTAGCTAGCGGGAGGGGCGGGGACAATGAGCAGTTCTTC. The full variable domain, with the rest looked up from reference TRBV7-2 and TRBJ2-1, is GAGVSQSPSNKVTEKGKDVELRCDPISGHTALYWYRQSLGQGLEFLIYFQGNSAPDKSGLPSDRFSAERTGGSVSTLTIQRTQQEDSAVYLCASSLASGRGGDNEQFFGPGTRLTVL.

The chain couples TRBV9 to TRBJ1-6; 7 bases map to TRBD1. The CDR3 runs 16 residues. The junction had 5 bases not matched to a gene; V was cut back by 4 bases and J by 1 base. The germline gives CDR1 SGDLS, CDR2 YYNGEE. The CDR3 loop is CASSPQGKSYNSPLHF. The CDR3 DNA follows: TGTGCCAGCAGCCCACAGGGGAAATCCTATAATTCACCCCTCCACTTT.

The chain links TRBV2 to TRBJ2-3; tentatively, D is TRBD2 (5 bases). Trimming took 9 bases from V and 3 from J, leaving 16 bases between them. The CDR3 sequence is 14 residues long. Per the germline V gene, CDR1 is SNHLY and CDR2 is FYNNEI. This chain's CDR3 is CARDSRTSTDTQYF. The CDR3 nucleotides read TGTGCCAGGGACTCCCGGACGTCTACAGATACGCAGTATTTT.

The gene calls are TRBV29-1 and TRBJ2-1; a possible D gene is TRBD2 (5 bases). V lost 7 bases to trimming and J lost 4 bases, with 17 bases between them. The CDR3 has 14 amino acids. Germline CDR1 and CDR2: SQVTM and ANQGSEA. CDR3 residues: CSAPLGITYNEQFF. The DNA for the CDR3 is TGCAGCGCCCCCCTCGGGATTACTTACAATGAGCAGTTCTTC.

The genes are TRBV6-5 and TRBJ1-3; tentatively, D is TRBD1 (6 bases). Germline V gene sequence: CDR1 MNHEY, CDR2 SVGAGI. CDR3 length equals 13 residues. V was cut by 6 bases and J by 1 base, with 7 bases left in between. CDR3 region: CASSRGSGNTIYF. DNA for the CDR3: TGTGCCAGCAGCAGGGGTTCTGGAAACACCATATATTTT.

This chain joins TRBV7-2 and TRBJ1-5; 8 bases match TRBD1. The CDR3 extends over 15 amino acids. Germline V CDR1 and CDR2: SGHTA, FQGNSA. After removal of 2 bases from V and 2 bases from J, the junction contained 2 bases not matched to a gene. The CDR3 DNA follows: TGTGCCAGCAGCTTATCGGGACAGGGCAATCAGCCCCAGCATTTT. This translates into CASSLSGQGNQPQHF.

The chain employs TRBV29-1 and TRBJ1-1, with D unresolved. The V end lost 7 bases, the J end lost 1 base, and 16 bases lay between the germline ends. The CDR3 length is 14 residues. Per germline, CDR1 SQVTM and CDR2 ANQGSEA. The CDR3 sequence: CSAIAGYWNTEAFF. For the CDR3, the DNA is TGCAGCGCCATCGCAGGATATTGGAACACTGAAGCTTTCTTT.

The rearrangement links TRBV5-1 to TRBJ1-2; 7 nucleotides line up with TRBD1. Unmatched junction bases numbered 10, after V lost 4 bases and J lost 4 bases. The CDR3 totals 15 residues. Germline loops: CDR1 SGHRS, CDR2 YFSETQ. As DNA, the CDR3 is TGCGCCAGCAGCCGACGGGACAGTCTAAGCTATGGCTACACCTTC. Protein product: CASSRRDSLSYGYTF.

J is TRBJ1-5 and V is TRBV30, with D possibly matching TRBD1 (5 bases). The length of the CDR3 is 13 residues. Germline loops: CDR1 GTSNPN, CDR2 SVGIG (reference sequence). With 2 bases removed from V and 4 bases from J, the gap between germline ends came to 9 bases. CDR3 nucleotide sequence: TGTGCCTGGAGTCCCCAGGGAAATCAGCCCCAGCATTTT. This encodes CAWSPQGNQPQHF.

The V gene is TRBV25-1, the J gene TRBJ2-1; D perhaps matches TRBD2 (6 bases). Germline CDR1 reads MGHDK; CDR2 reads SYGVNS. Trimming removed 2 bases from V and 12 bases from J, with 17 bases in between. This CDR3 comprises 14 residues. DNA of the CDR3: TGTGCCAGCAGTGAAGCCGGCGGGGTCCCCTCGCAGTTCTTC. It is translated as CASSEAGGVPSQFF.

Note on this clone: Other DNA sequences from this sample encode an identical CDR3 as well. V is TRBV28 and J is TRBJ2-5, with TRBD2 identical over 8 bases. The junction had 14 bases not matched to a gene; V was cut back by 3 bases and J by 5 bases. The CDR3 spans 17 residues. CDR1 MDHEN and CDR2 SYDVKM come from the germline V gene. CDR3 residues: CASSFGSGSIEGETQYF. The CDR3 DNA reads TGTGCCAGCAGTTTTGGGAGCGGGAGCATCGAGGGGGAGACCCAGTACTTC.

The genes are TRBV12-5 and TRBJ1-5, with no clear D. Germline V gene data show CDR1 as LGHNT and CDR2 as FRNRAP. V was pared by 9 bases and J by 0 bases, with 9 bases between. The CDR3 is 13 amino acids. CDR3 nucleotide sequence: TGTGCTAGCTCCTTATATAGCAATCAGCCCCAGCATTTT. Translated, it gives CASSLYSNQPQHF.